This T cell receptor beta chain was identified during a study of T cell clones after liver transplantation. Study overall: A pre-transplant mixed lymphocyte reaction with TCRbeta sequencing defined graft-donor-reactive clones followed in post-transplant blood. Tolerant meant at least one year fully off immunosuppression without liver enzymes above twice normal.

Sequencing was performed with immunoSEQ multiplex PCR; in TCRdb, only in-frame clones are kept and a portion is missing. This sample has some 110,000 clones, with about nine tenths found just once. V was shortened by 1 base and J by 4 bases, with 16 bases between the two germline ends. This CDR3 has 16 amino acids. Germline values: CDR1 LGHNA, CDR2 YSLEER. The receptor was derived from a human patient who received a liver transplant. Some T cells may be supplied by the graft donor. The chain joins TRBV4-3 to TRBJ1-2; maybe TRBD1 (6 bases). The sequences come from CD4+ T cells from blood, collected 12 months after liver transplant. As DNA, the CDR3 is TGCGCCAGCAGCCAAGCAGGGGCCGGGGGTACCTATGGCTACACCTTC. Its translation: CASSQAGAGGTYGYTF.